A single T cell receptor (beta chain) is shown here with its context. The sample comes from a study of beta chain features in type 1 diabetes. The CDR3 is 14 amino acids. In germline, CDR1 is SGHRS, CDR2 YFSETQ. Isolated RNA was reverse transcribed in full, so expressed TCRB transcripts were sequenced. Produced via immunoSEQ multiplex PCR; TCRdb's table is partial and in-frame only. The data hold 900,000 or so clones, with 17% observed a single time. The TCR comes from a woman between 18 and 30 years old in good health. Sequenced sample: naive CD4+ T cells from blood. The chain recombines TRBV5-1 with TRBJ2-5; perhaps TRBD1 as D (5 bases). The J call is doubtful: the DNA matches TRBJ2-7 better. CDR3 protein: CASSLAQGSYEQYF. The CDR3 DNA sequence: TGCGCCAGCAGCTTGGCCCAGGGTTCCTACGAGCAGTACTTC.